This entry features one T cell receptor (beta chain) sequence. The assay was immunoSEQ multiplex PCR, and TCRdb's table has in-frame clones only and misses some. The sample consists of about half a million clones, approximately 85% of them appearing once. Trimming pared 0 bases from V and 6 bases from J, leaving 14 bases between. CDR3 size: 14 residues. Germline values: CDR1 GTSNPN, CDR2 SVGIG (reference sequence). The data are from a study of blood T cell repertoires in COVID-19. This TCR came from a human donor in a cohort sampled during active COVID-19. The chain uses TRBV30 and TRBJ1-2; D call uncertain. The material sequenced was peripheral blood. Here the CDR3 DNA reads TGTGCCTGGAGTGTAAGAGGGTACGGGCATGGCTACACCTTC. It yields the protein CAWSVRGYGHGYTF.